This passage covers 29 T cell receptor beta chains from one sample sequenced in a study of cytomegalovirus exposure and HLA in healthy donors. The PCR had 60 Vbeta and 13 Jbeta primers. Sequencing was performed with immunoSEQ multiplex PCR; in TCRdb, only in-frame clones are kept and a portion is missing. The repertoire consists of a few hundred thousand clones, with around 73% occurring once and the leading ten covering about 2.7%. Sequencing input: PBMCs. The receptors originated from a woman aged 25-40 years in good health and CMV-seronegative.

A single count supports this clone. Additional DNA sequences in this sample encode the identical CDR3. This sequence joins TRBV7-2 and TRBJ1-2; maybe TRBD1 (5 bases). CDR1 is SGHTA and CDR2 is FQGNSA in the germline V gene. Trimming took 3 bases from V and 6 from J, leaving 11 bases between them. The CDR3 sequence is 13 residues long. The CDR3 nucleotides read TGTGCCAGCAGCTTGGGCAGGGTGGATGGCTACACCTTC. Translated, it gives CASSLGRVDGYTF.

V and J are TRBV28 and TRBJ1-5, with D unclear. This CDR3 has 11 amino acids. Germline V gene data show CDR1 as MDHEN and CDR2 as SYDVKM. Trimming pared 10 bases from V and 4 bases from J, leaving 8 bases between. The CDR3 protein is CATSGNQPQHF. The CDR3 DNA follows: TGTGCCACCTCCGGGAATCAGCCCCAGCATTTT.

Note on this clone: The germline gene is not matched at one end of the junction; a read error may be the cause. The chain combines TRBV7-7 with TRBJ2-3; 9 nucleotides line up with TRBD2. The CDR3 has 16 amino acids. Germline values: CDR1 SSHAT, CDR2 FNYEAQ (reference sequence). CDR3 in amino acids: CASSSGLAFPTDTQYF. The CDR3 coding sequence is TGTGCTAGCAGCTCGGGACTAGCATTCCCAACAGATACGCAGTATTTT.

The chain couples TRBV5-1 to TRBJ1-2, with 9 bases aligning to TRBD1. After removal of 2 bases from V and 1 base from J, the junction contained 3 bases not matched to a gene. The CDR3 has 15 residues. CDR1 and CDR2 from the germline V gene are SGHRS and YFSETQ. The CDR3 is CASSFGTGINYGYTF. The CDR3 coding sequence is TGCGCCAGCAGCTTCGGGACAGGGATTAACTATGGCTACACCTTC.

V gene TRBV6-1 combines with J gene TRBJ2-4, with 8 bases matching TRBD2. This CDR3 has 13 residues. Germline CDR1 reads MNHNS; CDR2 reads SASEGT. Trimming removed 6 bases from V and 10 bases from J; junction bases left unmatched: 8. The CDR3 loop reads CASRPGGEGIQYF. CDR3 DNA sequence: TGTGCCAGCAGACCGGGGGGGGAAGGTATTCAGTACTTC.

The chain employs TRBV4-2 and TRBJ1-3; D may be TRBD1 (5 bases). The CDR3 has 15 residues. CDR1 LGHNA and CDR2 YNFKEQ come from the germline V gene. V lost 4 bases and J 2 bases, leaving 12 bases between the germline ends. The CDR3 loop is CASSPRGIPGNTIYF. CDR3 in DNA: TGTGCCAGCAGCCCAAGGGGAATCCCTGGAAACACCATATATTTT.

The CDR3 here is CASSSRTSGGAETQYF. Here the CDR3 DNA reads TGCGCCAGCAGCTCACGGACTAGCGGGGGCGCGGAGACCCAGTACTTC. The V and J genes are TRBV4-1 and TRBJ2-5; 13 positions agree with TRBD2. Germline V gene sequence: CDR1 MGHRA, CDR2 YSYEKL. CDR3 length: 16 amino acids. Trimming at V came to 5 bases and at J to 5 bases, leaving 8 bases not matched to a gene.

In DNA form, the CDR3 reads TGTGCCAGCAGCTTAATGCGACTAGCGGGGATCGAGCAGTACTTC. This codes for CASSLMRLAGIEQYF. The rearrangement links TRBV7-2 to TRBJ2-7; 11 nucleotides line up with TRBD2. The germline gives CDR1 SGHTA, CDR2 FQGNSA. V was pared by 2 bases and J by 6 bases, with 6 bases of the junction left unmatched. CDR3 size: 15 residues.

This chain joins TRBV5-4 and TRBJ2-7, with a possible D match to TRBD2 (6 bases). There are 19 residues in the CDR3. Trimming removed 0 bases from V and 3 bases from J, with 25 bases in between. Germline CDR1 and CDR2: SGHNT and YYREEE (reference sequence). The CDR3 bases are TGTGCCAGCAGCTTGGCCACAGAGGGGCCGCCGGGACTCTACTACGAGCAGTACTTC. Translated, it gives CASSLATEGPPGLYYEQYF.

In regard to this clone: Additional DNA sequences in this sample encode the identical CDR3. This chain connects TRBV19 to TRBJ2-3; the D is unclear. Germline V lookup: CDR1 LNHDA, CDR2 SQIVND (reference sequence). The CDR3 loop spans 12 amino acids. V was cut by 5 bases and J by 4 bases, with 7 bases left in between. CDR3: CASSPRSDTQYF. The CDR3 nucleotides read TGTGCCAGTAGTCCCCGGTCAGATACGCAGTATTTT.

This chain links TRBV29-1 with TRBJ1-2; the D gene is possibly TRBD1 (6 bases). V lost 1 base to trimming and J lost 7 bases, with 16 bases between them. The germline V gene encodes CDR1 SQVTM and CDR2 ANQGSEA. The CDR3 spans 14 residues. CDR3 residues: CSVEGGGGRFGYTF. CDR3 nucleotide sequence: TGCAGCGTTGAAGGGGGAGGGGGACGGTTTGGCTACACCTTC.

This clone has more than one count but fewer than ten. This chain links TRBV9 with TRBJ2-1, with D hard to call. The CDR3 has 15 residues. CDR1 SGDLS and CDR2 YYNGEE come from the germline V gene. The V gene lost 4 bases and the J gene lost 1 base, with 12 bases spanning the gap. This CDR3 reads CASSTTGESYNEQFF. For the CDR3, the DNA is TGTGCCAGCAGCACTACGGGTGAATCCTACAATGAGCAGTTCTTC.

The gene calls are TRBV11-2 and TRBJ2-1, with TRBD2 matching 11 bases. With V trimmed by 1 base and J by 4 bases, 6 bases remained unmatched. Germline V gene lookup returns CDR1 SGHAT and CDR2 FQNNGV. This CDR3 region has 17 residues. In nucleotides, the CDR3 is TGTGCCAGCAGCTTAGCCCTGGGACTAGCGGAATACAATGAGCAGTTCTTC. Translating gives CASSLALGLAEYNEQFF.

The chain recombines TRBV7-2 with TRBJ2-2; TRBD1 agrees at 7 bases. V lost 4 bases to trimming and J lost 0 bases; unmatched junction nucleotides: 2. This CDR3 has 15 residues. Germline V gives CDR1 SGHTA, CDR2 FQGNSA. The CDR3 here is CASSWDSSNTGELFF. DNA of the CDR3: TGTGCCAGCAGCTGGGACAGCTCGAACACCGGGGAGCTGTTTTTT.

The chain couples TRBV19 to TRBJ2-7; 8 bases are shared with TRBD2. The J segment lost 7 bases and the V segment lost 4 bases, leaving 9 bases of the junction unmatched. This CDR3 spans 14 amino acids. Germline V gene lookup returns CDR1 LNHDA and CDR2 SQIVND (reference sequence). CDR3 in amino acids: CASSTAGGPSEQYF. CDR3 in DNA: TGTGCCAGTAGTACGGCGGGGGGCCCCAGTGAGCAGTACTTC.

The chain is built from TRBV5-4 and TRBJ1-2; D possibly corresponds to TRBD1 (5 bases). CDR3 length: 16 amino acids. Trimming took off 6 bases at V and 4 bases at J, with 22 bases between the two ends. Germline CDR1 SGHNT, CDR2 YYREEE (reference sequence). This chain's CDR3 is CASTPTGKGDFYGYTF. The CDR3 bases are TGTGCCAGCACCCCGACCGGTAAAGGGGATTTCTATGGCTACACCTTC. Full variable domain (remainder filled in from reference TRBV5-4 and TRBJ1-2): ETGVTQSPTHLIKTRGQQVTLRCSSQSGHNTVSWYQQALGQGPQFIFQYYREEENGRGNFPPRFSGLQFPNYSSELNVNALELDDSALYLCASTPTGKGDFYGYTFGSGTRLTVV.

This CDR3 is CASSEALVGSASGEQYF. CDR3 sequence (DNA): TGTGCCAGCAGTGAAGCGTTGGTCGGGAGCGCCTCGGGCGAGCAGTACTTC. The chain employs TRBV6-1 and TRBJ2-7, with a tentative D call TRBD2 (6 bases). CDR1 is MNHNS, CDR2 SASEGT, per germline. The CDR3 has 17 amino acids. The V and J ends lost 0 bases and 6 bases respectively, with 21 bases between them.

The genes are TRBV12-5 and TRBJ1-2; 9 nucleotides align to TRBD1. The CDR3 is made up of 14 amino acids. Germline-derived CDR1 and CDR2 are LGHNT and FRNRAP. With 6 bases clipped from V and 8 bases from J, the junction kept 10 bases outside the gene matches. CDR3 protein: CASGRTGGARGYTF. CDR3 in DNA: TGTGCTAGTGGCCGTACAGGGGGCGCGAGGGGCTACACCTTC.

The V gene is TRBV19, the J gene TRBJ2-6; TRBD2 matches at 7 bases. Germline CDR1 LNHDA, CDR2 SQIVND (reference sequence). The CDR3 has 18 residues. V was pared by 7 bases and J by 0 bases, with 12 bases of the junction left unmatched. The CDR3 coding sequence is TGTGCCAGTAAGTTCGGGGGGACTCCCACCTCTGGGGCCAACGTCCTGACTTTC. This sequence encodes CASKFGGTPTSGANVLTF.

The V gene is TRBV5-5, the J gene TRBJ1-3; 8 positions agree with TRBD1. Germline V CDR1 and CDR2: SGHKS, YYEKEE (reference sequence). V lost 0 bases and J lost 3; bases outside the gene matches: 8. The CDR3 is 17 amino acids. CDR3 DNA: TGTGCCAGCAGCTTGGTAGTAGGACAGGGATTTGGAAACACCATATATTTT. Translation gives CASSLVVGQGFGNTIYF.

CDR3 in DNA: TGCGCCAGCAGCCAAGCTTACCAAGAGACCCAGTACTTC. Amino acid sequence: CASSQAYQETQYF. The chain has TRBV4-1 and TRBJ2-5; D uncertain. Between the trimmed V and J ends, which lost 1 base and 0 bases, there was a span of 3 bases. This CDR3 has 13 amino acids. Per the germline V gene, CDR1 is MGHRA and CDR2 is YSYEKL.

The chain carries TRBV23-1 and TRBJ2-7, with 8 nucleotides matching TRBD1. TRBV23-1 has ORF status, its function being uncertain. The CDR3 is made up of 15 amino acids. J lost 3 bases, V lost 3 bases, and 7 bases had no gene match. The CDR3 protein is CASSHGQGLFYEQYF. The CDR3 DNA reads TGCGCCAGCAGTCATGGACAGGGTTTGTTCTACGAGCAGTACTTC.

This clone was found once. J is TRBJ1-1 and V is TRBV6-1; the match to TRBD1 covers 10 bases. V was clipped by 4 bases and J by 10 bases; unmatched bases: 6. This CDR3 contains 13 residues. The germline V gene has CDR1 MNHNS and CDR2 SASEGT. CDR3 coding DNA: TGTGCCAGCAGTGTTCAGGACAGGGGGTTAGCTTTCTTT. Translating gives CASSVQDRGLAFF.

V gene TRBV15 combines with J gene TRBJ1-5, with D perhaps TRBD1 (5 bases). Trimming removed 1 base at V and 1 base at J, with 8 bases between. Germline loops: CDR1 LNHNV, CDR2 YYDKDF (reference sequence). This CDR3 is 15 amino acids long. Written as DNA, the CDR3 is TGTGCCACCAGCAGAGGGGGGGGGAGCAATCAGCCCCAGCATTTT. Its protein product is CATSRGGGSNQPQHF.

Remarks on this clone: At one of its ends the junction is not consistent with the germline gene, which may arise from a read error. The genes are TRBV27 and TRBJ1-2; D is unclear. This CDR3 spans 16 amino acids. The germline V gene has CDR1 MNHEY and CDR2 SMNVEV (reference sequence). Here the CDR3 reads CASSLSLSADVYGYPF. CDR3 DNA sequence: TGTGCCAGCAGTTTAAGCTTGAGCGCCGACGTCTATGGCTACCCCTTC.

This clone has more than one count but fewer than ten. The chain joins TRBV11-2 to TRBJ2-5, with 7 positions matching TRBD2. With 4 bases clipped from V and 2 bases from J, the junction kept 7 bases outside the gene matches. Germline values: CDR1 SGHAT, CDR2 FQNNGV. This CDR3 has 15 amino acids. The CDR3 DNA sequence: TGTGCCAGCAGCTCGGGGGGTCTGAGTCAAGAGACCCAGTACTTC. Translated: CASSSGGLSQETQYF. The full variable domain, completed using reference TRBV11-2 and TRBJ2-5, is EAGVAQSPRYKIIEKRQSVAFWCNPISGHATLYWYQQILGQGPKLLIQFQNNGVVDDSQLPKDRFSAERLKGVDSTLKIQPAKLEDSAVYLCASSSGGLSQETQYFGPGTRLLVL.

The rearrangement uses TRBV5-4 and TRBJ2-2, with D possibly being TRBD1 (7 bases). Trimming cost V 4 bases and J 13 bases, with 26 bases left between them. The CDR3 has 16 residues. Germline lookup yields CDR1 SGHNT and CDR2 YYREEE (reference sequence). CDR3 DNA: TGTGCCAGCAGCCCGGCGGAGGGACAGAATCGTGTAGGGCTGTTTTTT. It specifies CASSPAEGQNRVGLFF.

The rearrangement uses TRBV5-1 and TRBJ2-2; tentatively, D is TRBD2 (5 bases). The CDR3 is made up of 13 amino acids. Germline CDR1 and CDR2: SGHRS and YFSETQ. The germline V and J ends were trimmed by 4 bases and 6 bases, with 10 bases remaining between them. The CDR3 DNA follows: TGCGCCAGCAGCCCCGGGGTACCCGGGGAGCTGTTTTTT. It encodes CASSPGVPGELFF.

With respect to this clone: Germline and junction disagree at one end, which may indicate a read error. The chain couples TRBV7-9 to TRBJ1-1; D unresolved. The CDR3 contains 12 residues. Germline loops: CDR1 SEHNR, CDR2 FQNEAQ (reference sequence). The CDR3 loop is CSSSLGRIRAFF. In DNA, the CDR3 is TGTTCCAGCAGCTTAGGCAGGATTAGAGCTTTCTTT.